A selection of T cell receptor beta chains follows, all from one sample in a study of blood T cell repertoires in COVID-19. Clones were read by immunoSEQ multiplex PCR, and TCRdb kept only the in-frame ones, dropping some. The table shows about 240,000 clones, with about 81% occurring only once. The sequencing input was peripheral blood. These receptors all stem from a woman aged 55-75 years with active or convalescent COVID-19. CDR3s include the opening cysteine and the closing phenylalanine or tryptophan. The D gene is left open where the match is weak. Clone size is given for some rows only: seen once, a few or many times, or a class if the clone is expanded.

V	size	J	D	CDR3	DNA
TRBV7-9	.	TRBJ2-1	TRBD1	CASSSYGQADEQFF	TGTGCCAGCAGCTCCTACGGACAGGCGGACGAGCAGTTCTTC
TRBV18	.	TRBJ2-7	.	CASSPYGQYEQYF	TGTGCCAGCTCACCGTACGGACAGTACGAGCAGTACTTC
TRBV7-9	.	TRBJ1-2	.	CASSLGQIYGYTF	TGTGCCAGCAGCCTAGGACAGATCTATGGCTACACCTTC
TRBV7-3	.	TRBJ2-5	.	CASTLGHLQETQYF	TGTGCCAGCACCCTGGGACATCTCCAAGAGACCCAGTACTTC
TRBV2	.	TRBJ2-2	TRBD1	CASRLTAQGLTGELFF	TGTGCCAGCAGACTGACCGCACAGGGGTTAACCGGGGAGCTGTTTTTT
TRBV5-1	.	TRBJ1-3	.	CASSLGTSGNTIYF	TGCGCCAGCAGCCTCGGAACCAGCGGGAACACCATATATTTT
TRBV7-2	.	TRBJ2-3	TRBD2	CASSFGGGPAYF	TGTGCCAGCAGCTTCGGCGGGGGGCCGGCGTATTTT
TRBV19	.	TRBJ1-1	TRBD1	CASSPVGQGGAFF	TGTGCCAGTAGTCCGGTGGGACAGGGCGGCGCTTTCTTT
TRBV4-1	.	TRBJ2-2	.	CASSQGRQASGELFF	TGCGCCAGCAGCCAAGGAAGACAGGCCTCCGGGGAGCTGTTTTTT
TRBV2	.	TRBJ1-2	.	CASRETGRYGYTF	TGTGCCAGCAGGGAAACAGGGAGATATGGCTACACCTTC
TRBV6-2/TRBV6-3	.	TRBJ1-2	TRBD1	CASSYGTRDSILTTPF	TGTGCCAGCAGTTACGGGACCCGGGACAGTATACTCACTACACCCTTC
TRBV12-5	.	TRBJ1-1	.	CASGFLGGTEAFF	TGTGCTAGTGGTTTTCTGGGGGGAACTGAAGCTTTCTTT
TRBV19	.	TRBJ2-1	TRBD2	CASSEVAGGGEQFF	TGTGCCAGTAGTGAGGTAGCGGGGGGTGGCGAGCAGTTCTTC
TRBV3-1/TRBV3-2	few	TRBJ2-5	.	CASARRGGAQETQYF	TGTGCCAGCGCGAGAAGAGGAGGGGCCCAAGAGACCCAGTACTTC
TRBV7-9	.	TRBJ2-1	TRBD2	CASGGGAILNEQFF	TGTGCCAGCGGCGGGGGGGCCATATTGAATGAGCAGTTCTTC
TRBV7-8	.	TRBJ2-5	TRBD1	CASSSLRTRGRLRETQYF	TGTGCCAGCAGCTCCCTAAGGACCAGGGGGCGCCTCCGGGAGACCCAGTACTTC
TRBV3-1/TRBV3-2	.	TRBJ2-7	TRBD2	CASSQAGLGGIYEQYF	TGTGCCAGCAGCCAGGCGGGACTAGGGGGGATCTACGAGCAGTACTTC
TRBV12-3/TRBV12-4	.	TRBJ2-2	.	CASIWGAGGELFF	TGTGCCAGTATATGGGGAGCCGGAGGGGAGCTGTTTTTT
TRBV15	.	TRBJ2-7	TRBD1	CATSRSTGTVAYEQYF	TGTGCCACCAGCAGATCCACCGGGACAGTAGCCTACGAGCAGTACTTC
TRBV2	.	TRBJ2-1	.	CASSDPRYNEQFF	TGTGCCAGCAGTGACCCTAGGTACAATGAGCAGTTCTTC
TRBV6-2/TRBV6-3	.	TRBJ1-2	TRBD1	CASSLTPADRANGYTF	TGTGCCAGCAGTTTGACCCCAGCCGACAGGGCAAATGGCTACACCTTC
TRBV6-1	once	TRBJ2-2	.	CASSERLVGGELFF	TGTGCCAGCAGTGAAAGACTAGTCGGCGGGGAGCTGTTTTTT
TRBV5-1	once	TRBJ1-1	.	CASSLLPDTNTEAFF	TGCGCCAGCAGCCTATTACCGGACACTAACACTGAAGCTTTCTTT
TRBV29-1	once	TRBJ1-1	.	CSVEKAFGGVPTEAFF	TGCAGCGTTGAAAAAGCTTTCGGGGGGGTTCCCACTGAAGCTTTCTTT
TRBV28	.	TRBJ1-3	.	CASSLGGADGNTIYF	TGTGCCAGCAGTTTGGGGGGGGCAGATGGAAACACCATATATTTT
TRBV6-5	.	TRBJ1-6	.	CASSYLGLYYNSPLHF	TGTGCCAGCAGTTACCTCGGACTGTACTATAATTCACCCCTCCACTTT
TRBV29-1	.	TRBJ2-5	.	CSVEGQAGGETQYF	TGCAGCGTTGAAGGGCAAGCGGGTGGGGAGACCCAGTACTTC
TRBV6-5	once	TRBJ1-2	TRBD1	CASSYSRTGGLGYTF	TGTGCCAGCAGTTACTCCCGAACAGGGGGCCTTGGCTACACCTTC
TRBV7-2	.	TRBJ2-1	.	CASSSLGGYEQFF	TGTGCCAGCAGCTCCCTGGGGGGATATGAGCAGTTCTTC
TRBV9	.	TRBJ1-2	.	CASEGRFYGYTF	TGTGCCAGCGAGGGCAGATTCTATGGCTACACCTTC
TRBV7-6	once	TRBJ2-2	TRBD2	CASSFLPSGGTGELFF	TGTGCCAGCAGCTTTCTTCCTAGCGGGGGGACCGGGGAGCTGTTTTTT
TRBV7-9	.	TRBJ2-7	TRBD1	CASSLGNRGYEQYF	TGTGCCAGCAGCTTAGGCAACAGGGGGTACGAGCAGTACTTC
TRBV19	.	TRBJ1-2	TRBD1	CASMGRGTGGYGYTF	TGTGCCAGTATGGGGAGGGGAACAGGGGGTTATGGCTACACCTTC
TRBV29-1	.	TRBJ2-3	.	CSVEGSGESTDTQYF	TGCAGCGTTGAAGGCTCTGGGGAGAGCACAGATACGCAGTATTTT
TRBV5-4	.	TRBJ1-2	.	CASTRQEITYGYTF	TGTGCCAGCACCCGACAGGAGATAACCTATGGCTACACCTTC
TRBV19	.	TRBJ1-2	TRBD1	CASSTYQGANYGYTF	TGTGCCAGTAGCACCTATCAGGGGGCTAACTATGGCTACACCTTC
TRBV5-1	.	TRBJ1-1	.	CASSLQEAAEAFF	TGCGCCAGCAGCTTGCAGGAGGCCGCTGAAGCTTTCTTT
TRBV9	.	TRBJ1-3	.	CASSLRQAHSGNTIYF	TGTGCCAGCAGCCTTAGACAGGCTCACTCTGGAAACACCATATATTTT
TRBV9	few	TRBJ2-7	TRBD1	CASSPGDRVYEQYF	TGTGCCAGCAGCCCCGGAGACAGGGTCTACGAGCAGTACTTC
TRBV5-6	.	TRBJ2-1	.	CASSLSHEQFF	TGTGCCAGCAGCCTTAGCCATGAGCAGTTCTTC
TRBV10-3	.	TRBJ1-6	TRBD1	CAIRGTGNSPLHF	TGTGCCATCAGGGGGACAGGGAATTCACCCCTCCACTTT
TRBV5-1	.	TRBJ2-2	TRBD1	CASSPITGGNTGELFF	TGCGCCAGCAGCCCCATTACAGGGGGAAACACCGGGGAGCTGTTTTTT
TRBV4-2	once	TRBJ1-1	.	CASSQEEGRAFF	TGTGCCAGCAGCCAAGAGGAAGGGAGAGCTTTCTTT
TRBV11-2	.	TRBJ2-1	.	CASSQTVSSYNEQFF	TGTGCCAGCAGCCAGACAGTTAGCTCCTACAATGAGCAGTTCTTC
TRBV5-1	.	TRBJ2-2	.	CASSSPLTGTRNTGELFF	TGCGCCAGCAGCTCTCCTCTTACCGGGACAAGGAACACCGGGGAGCTGTTTTTT
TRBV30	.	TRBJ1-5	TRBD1	CAWSRQGAQPQHF	TGTGCCTGGAGTCGACAGGGGGCGCAGCCCCAGCATTTT
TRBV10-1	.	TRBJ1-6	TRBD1	CASRDRQGRAYNSPLHF	TGCGCCAGCAGAGACAGACAGGGGAGGGCTTATAATTCACCCCTCCACTTT
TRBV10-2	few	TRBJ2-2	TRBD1	CASSGQGATGELFF	TGCGCCAGCAGCGGACAGGGGGCCACCGGGGAGCTGTTTTTT
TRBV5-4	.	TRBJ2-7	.	CASSDRGGNYEQYF	TGTGCCAGCAGCGATCGAGGGGGTAACTACGAGCAGTACTTC
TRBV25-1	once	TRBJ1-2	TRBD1	CATLGQAASGYTF	TGTGCCACCCTTGGACAGGCCGCCTCTGGCTACACCTTC
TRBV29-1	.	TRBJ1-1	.	CSVVGPAGLNTEAFF	TGCAGCGTTGTGGGACCGGCGGGGCTGAACACTGAAGCTTTCTTT
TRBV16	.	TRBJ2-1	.	CASSLRVASAHNEQFF	TGTGCCAGCAGCCTGAGGGTAGCATCGGCACACAATGAGCAGTTCTTC